This T cell receptor beta chain derives from a study of beta chain features in type 1 diabetes. This CDR3 contains 14 residues. J was trimmed by 5 bases and V by 2 bases; bases with no gene match: 5. Germline V gene lookup returns CDR1 SGHKS and CDR2 YYEKEE (reference sequence). The whole isolated RNA underwent reverse transcription, so sequencing captured expressed TCRB transcripts. Measured with immunoSEQ multiplex PCR; TCRdb has only the in-frame clones, and not every one. The profile shows roughly 300,000 clones, 14% of them singletons. This clone appeared many times. The receptor comes from a man younger than 45 in good health. The chain uses TRBV5-5 and TRBJ2-7; 9 bases are shared with TRBD1. The sequenced sample was central memory CD4+ T cells from blood. CDR3 DNA sequence: TGTGCCAGCAGCTTCCGGGACAGGGCGCACGAGCAGTACGTC. Amino acid sequence: CASSFRDRAHEQYV.